This TCR beta chain was profiled in a study of T cells in Graves' hyperthyroidism and ophthalmopathy. Study-wide points: Most thyroid clonotypes with frequency above 0.001 were detected in blood. It was a median about seven months before onset that the model predicted ophthalmopathy.

The study excluded patients with uncontrolled infection, other autoimmune disease, pregnancy or lactation. Clinical symptoms, serum thyroxine, TRAb, thyroid ultrasound and orbital computed tomography informed diagnoses. The CDR3 covers 12 residues. V was shortened by 3 bases and J by 4 bases, with 3 bases between the two germline ends. CDR1 MNHEY and CDR2 SMNVEV come from the germline V gene (reference sequence). It was RNA transcripts that yielded the amplified TCR beta CDR3 regions. A set of HTBI primers served as the primers for a first-round RT-PCR of the TCR CDR3. TCRdb ran MiXCR on the multiplex PCR reads and lists one entry per CDR3 protein. The data show 500,000 to 650,000 distinct CDR3 sequences, with 46% seen just once and around two fifths held by the top ten. This clonotype was counted at least ten times. Its antigen is as yet unknown.

J is TRBJ2-2 and V is TRBV27, with D unresolved. The sample was peripheral blood or thyroid tissue (not recorded which). This clonotype was obtained from an adult woman with Graves' disease, either hyperthyroidism or ophthalmopathy (not recorded which). The CDR3 nucleotides read TGTGCCAGCAGTTTTCGCACCGGGGAGCTGTTTTTT. It is translated as CASSFRTGELFF.